This T cell receptor (beta chain) was identified in a study of beta chain features in type 1 diabetes. Study-level background: Over all samples combined, fewer than 140,000,000 sorted cells were examined.

Whole-study results and caveats: Researchers reported that naive, central memory and Treg TCRB repertoires appeared more similar in patients than in healthy donors. These data did not resolve whether HLA type affects TCRB rearrangement.

Purity above 95% was achieved in all sorted populations. Turning to this clone: What it recognizes is unknown.

The investigators reverse transcribed all of the isolated RNA, so they sequenced expressed TCRB transcripts. Profiled with immunoSEQ multiplex PCR; TCRdb holds only in-frame clones, not every one. The sample lists about 250,000 clones, roughly 14% occurring once. With 7 bases removed from V and 4 bases from J, the gap between germline ends came to 10 bases. The germline V gene encodes CDR1 MGHDK and CDR2 SYGVNS. The CDR3 is 12 amino acids. This chain uses TRBV25-1 with TRBJ1-2; D is unresolved. This TCR derives from a woman aged 40 to 49 in good health. Sequencing was carried out using naive CD4+ T cells from blood. This CDR3 reads CASTEQAYGYTF. The CDR3 nucleotides read TGTGCCAGCACAGAGCAGGCCTATGGCTACACCTTC.